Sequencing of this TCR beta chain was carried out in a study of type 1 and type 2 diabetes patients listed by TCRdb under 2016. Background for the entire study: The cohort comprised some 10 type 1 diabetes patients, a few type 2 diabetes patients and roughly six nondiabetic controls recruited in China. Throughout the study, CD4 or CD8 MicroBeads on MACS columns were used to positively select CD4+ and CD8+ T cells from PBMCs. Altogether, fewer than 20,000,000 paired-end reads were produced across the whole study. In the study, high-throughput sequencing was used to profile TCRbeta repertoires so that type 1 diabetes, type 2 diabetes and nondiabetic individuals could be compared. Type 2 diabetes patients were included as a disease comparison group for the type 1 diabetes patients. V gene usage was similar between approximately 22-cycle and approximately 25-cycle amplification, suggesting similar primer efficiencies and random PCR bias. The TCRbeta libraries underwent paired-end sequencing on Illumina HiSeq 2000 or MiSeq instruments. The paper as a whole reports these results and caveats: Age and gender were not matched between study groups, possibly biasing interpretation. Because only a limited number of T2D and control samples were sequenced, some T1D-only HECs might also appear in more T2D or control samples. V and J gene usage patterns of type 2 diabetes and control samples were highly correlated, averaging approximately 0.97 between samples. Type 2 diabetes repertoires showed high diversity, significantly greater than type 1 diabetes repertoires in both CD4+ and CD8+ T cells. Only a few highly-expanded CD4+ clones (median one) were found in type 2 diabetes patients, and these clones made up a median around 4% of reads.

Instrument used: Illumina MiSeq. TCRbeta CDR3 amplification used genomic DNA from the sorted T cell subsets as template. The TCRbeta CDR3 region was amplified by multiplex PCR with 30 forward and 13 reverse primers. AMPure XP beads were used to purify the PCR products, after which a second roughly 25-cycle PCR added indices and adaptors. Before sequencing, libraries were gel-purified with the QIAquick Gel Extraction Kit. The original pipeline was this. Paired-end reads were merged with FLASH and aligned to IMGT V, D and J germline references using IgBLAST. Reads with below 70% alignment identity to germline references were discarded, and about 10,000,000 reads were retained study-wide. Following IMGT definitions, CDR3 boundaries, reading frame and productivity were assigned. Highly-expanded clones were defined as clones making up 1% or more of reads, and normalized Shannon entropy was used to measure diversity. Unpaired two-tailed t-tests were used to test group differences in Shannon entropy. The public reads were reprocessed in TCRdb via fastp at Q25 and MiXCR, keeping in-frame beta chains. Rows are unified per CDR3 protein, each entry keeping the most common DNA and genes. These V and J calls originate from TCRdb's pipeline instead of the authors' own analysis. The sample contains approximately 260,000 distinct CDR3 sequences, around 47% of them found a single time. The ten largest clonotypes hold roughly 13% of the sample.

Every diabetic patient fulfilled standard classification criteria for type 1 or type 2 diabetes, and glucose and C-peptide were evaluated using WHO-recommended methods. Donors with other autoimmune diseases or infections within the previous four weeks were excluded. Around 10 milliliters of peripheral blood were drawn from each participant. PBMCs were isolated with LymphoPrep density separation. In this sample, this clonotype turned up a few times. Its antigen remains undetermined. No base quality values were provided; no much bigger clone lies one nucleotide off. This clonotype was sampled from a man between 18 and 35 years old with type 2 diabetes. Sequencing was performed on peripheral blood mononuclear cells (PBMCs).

The CDR3 region has the sequence CASSWTGDYEQYF. The DNA is TGCGCCAGCAGTTGGACAGGGGACTACGAGCAGTACTTC. The chain joins TRBV5-1 to TRBJ2-7; 9 bases in the middle match TRBD1. Taken from cysteine to phenylalanine, the CDR3 has 13 residues. Just the 39-base CDR3 DNA is kept, in frame starting at base 1. V lost 5 bases and J lost 3 bases, and the count of bases not matched to a germline gene is 3. CDR1 and CDR2, per the germline V gene, are SGHRS and YFSETQ.